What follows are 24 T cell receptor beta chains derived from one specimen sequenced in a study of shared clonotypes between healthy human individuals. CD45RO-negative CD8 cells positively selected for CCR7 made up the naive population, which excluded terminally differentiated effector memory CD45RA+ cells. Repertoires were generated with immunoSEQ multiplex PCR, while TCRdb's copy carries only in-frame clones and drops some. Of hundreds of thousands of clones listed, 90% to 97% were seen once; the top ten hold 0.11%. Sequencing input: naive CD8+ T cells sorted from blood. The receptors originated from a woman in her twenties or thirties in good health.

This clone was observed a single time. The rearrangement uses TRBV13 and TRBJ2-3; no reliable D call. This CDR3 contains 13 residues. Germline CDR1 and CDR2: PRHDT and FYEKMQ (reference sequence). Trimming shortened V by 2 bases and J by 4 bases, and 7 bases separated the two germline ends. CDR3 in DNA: TGTGCCAGCAGCTTACCCTTGCCAGATACGCAGTATTTT. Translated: CASSLPLPDTQYF.

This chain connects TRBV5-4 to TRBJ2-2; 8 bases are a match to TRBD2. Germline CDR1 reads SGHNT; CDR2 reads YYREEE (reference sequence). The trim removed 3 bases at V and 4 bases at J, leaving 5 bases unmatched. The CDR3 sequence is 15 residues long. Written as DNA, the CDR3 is TGTGCCAGCAGCTATAGCGGGGCCGGCACCGGGGAGCTGTTTTTT. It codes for CASSYSGAGTGELFF.

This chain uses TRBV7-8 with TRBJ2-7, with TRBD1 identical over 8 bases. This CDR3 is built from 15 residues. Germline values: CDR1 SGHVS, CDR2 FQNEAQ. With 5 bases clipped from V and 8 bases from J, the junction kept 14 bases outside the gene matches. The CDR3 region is CASSPSGTGRLKQYF. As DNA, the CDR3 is TGTGCCAGCAGCCCCTCCGGGACAGGCCGCTTGAAGCAGTACTTC.

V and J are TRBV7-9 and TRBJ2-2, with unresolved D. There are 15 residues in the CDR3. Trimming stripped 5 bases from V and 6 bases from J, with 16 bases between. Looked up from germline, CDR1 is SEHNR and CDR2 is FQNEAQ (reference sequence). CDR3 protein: CASSQDRLHSGELFF. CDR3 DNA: TGTGCCAGCAGCCAAGATCGGCTCCACTCCGGGGAGCTGTTTTTT.

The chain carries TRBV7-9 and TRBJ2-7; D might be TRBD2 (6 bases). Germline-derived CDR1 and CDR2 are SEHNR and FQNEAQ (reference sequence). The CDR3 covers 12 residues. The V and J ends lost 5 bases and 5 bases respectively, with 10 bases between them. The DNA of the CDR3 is TGTGCCAGCAGCATCGGAGGGAACGAGCAGTACTTC. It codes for CASSIGGNEQYF. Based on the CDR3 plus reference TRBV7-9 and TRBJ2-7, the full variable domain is DTGVSQNPRHKITKRGQNVTFRCDPISEHNRLYWYRQTLGQGPEFLTYFQNEAQLEKSRLLSDRFSAERPKGSFSTLEIQRTEQGDSAMYLCASSIGGNEQYFGPGTRLTVT.

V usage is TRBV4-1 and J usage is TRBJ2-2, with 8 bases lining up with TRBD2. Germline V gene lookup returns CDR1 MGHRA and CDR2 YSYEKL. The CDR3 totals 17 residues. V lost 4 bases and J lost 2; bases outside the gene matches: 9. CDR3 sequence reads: CASSPRGSGRNTGELFF. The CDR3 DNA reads TGCGCCAGCAGCCCCCGGGGGAGCGGGAGAAACACCGGGGAGCTGTTTTTT.

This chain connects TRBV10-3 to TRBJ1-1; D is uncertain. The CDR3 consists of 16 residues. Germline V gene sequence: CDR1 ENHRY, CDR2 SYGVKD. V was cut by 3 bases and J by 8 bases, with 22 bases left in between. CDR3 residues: CAISEYSGGGEGEAFF. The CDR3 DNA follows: TGTGCCATCAGTGAATATTCTGGTGGCGGCGAAGGCGAAGCTTTCTTT.

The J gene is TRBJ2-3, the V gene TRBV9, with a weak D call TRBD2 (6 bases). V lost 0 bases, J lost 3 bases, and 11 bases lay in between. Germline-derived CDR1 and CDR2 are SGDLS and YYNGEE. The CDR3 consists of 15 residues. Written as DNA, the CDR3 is TGTGCCAGCAGCGTAGAGTCTAGCGTTACAGATACGCAGTATTTT. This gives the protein CASSVESSVTDTQYF.

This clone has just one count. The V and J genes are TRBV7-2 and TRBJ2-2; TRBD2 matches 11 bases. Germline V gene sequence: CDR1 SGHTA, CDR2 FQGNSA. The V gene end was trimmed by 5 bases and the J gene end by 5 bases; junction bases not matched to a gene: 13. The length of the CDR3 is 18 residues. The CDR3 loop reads CASSPYGSGRVWTGELFF. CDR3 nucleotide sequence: TGTGCCAGCAGCCCCTACGGTAGCGGGAGGGTATGGACCGGGGAGCTGTTTTTT.

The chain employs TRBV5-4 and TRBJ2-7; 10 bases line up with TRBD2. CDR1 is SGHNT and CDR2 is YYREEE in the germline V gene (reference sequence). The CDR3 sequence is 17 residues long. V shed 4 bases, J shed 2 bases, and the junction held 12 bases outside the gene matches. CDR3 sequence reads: CASSGAGTSVITYEQYF. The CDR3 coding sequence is TGTGCCAGCAGCGGGGCCGGGACTAGCGTTATAACCTACGAGCAGTACTTC.

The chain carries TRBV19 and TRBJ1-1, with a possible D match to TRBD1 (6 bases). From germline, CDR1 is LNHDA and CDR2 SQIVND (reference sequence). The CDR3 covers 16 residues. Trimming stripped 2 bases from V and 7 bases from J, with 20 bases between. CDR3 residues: CASSIFKGVGLGEAFF. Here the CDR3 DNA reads TGTGCCAGTAGTATATTTAAGGGGGTTGGATTAGGTGAAGCTTTCTTT.

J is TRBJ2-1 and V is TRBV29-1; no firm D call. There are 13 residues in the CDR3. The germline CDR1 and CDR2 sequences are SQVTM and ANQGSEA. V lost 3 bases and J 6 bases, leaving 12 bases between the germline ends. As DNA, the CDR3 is TGCAGCGTTGACGCACTCCTAGGCAATGAGCAGTTCTTC. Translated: CSVDALLGNEQFF.

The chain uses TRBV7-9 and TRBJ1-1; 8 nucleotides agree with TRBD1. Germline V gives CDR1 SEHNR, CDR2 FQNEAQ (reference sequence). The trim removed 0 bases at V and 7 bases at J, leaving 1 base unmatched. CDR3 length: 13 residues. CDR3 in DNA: TGTGCCAGCAGCTTAGCAGGGACAGGTGAAGCTTTCTTT. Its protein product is CASSLAGTGEAFF.

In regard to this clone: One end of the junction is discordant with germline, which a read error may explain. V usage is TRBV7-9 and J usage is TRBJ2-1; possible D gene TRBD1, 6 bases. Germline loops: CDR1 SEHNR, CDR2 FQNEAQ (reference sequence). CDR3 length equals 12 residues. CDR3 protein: CATSRGYNEQFF. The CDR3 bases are TGTGCCACCAGCAGGGGCTACAATGAGCAGTTCTTC.

As DNA, the CDR3 is TGTGCCAGCAGCCTCCGGACTAGCGGGAGCCTTCAGGAAGTGTATGAGCAGTTCTTC. The encoded protein is CASSLRTSGSLQEVYEQFF. V and J are TRBV7-9 and TRBJ2-1, with 13 bases identical to TRBD2. Trimming took 5 bases from V and 8 from J; bases not matched to a gene: 18. The CDR3 runs 19 residues. Germline V gene sequence: CDR1 SEHNR, CDR2 FQNEAQ (reference sequence).

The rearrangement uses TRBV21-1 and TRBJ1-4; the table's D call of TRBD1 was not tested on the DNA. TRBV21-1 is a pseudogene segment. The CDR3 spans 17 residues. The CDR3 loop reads CASSPRGVTGSGEKLFF. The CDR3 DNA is TGTGCCAGCAGCCCCCGAGGGGTGACAGGTTCAGGGGAAAAACTGTTTTTT.

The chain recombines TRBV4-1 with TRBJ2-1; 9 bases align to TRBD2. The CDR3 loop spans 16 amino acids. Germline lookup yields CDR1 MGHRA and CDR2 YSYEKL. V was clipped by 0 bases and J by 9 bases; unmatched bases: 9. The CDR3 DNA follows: TGCGCCAGCAGCCAAGAAGGTTCCAGCGGGAGGACTGAGCAGTTCTTC. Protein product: CASSQEGSSGRTEQFF.

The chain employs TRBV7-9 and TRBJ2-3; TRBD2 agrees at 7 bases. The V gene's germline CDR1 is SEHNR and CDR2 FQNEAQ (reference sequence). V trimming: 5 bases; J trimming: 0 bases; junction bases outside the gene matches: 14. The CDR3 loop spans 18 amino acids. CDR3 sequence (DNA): TGTGCCAGCAGCCCACGTCCCATCCTAGCGGCTAGCACAGATACGCAGTATTTT. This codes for CASSPRPILAASTDTQYF.

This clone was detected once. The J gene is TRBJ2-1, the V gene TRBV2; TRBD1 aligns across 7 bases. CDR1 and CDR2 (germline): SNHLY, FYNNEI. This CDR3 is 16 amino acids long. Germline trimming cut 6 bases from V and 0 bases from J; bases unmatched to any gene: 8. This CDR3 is CASRAPTGSSYNEQFF. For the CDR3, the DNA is TGTGCCAGCAGAGCGCCGACAGGGAGCTCCTACAATGAGCAGTTCTTC.

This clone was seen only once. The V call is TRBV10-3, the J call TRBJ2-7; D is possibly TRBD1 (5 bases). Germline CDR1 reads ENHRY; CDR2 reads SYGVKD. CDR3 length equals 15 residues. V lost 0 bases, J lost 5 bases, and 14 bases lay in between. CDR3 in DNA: TGTGCCATCAGTGAGTCGTGGCAGGGTGACCACGAGCAGTACTTC. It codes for CAISESWQGDHEQYF.

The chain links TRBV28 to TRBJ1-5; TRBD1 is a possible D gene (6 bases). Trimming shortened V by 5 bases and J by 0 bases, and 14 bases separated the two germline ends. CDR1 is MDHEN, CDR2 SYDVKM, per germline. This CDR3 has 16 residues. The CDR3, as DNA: TGTGCCAGCAGTGCCCTGGGGGGGGCTAGCAATCAGCCCCAGCATTTT. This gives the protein CASSALGGASNQPQHF.

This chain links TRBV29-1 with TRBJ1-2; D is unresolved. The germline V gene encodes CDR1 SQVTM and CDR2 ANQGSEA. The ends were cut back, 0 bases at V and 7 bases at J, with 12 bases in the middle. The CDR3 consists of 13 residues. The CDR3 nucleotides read TGCAGCGTTGAAGATTCGGCAGGCAGTGGCTACACCTTC. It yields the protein CSVEDSAGSGYTF.

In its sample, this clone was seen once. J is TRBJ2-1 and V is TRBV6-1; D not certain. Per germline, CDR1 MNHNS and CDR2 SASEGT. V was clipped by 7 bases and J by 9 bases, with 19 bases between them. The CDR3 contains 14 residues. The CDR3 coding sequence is TGTGCCAGCACCCCCGGGCCCTCGTCCGGTGAGCAGTTCTTC. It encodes CASTPGPSSGEQFF.

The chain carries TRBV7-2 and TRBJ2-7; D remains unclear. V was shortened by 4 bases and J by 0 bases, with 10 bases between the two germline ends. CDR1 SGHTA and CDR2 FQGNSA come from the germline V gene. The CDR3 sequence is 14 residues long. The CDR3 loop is CASSSTENSYEQYF. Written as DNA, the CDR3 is TGTGCCAGCAGCTCAACGGAGAACTCCTACGAGCAGTACTTC. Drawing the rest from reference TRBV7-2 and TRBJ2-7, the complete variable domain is GAGVSQSPSNKVTEKGKDVELRCDPISGHTALYWYRQSLGQGLEFLIYFQGNSAPDKSGLPSDRFSAERTGGSVSTLTIQRTQQEDSAVYLCASSSTENSYEQYFGPGTRLTVT.